These 14 T cell receptor beta chains share one sample of origin, sequenced in a study of CD8 T cells in ankylosing spondylitis. In TCRdb, the 5' RACE reads were re-called with MiXCR into one record per CDR3 protein. The table shows fewer than 450,000 distinct CDR3 sequences, with roughly 18% occurring only once. For these receptors, no antigen is known. Broader study findings: Ankylosing spondylitis blood seemed to carry a telltale TCR beta motif made of fewer than ten highly homologous variants.

Sequencing was done on a sample of blood, either unsorted or a sorted T cell fraction (not recorded which). The receptors stem from a male donor with ankylosing spondylitis.

This clonotype was picked up many times. V is TRBV11-2 and J is TRBJ1-6; the match to TRBD1 covers 8 bases. Germline V gene sequence: CDR1 SGHAT, CDR2 FQNNGV. V lost 5 bases, J lost 9 bases, and 9 bases stayed unmatched. The CDR3 length is 15 residues. The CDR3 DNA sequence: TGTGCCAGCAGCCCGTGGACAGGGACGGCTTCACCCCTCCACTTT. Its translation is CASSPWTGTASPLHF.

J is TRBJ2-7 and V is TRBV7-2, with 8 bases fitting TRBD2. V dropped 5 bases and J dropped 5; count of bases not matched to a gene: 11. The CDR3 runs to 15 residues. Germline assignment: CDR1 SGHTA and CDR2 FQGNSA. CDR3 in amino acids: CASSPPAGVNNEQYF. DNA of the CDR3: TGTGCCAGCAGCCCACCAGCGGGAGTAAACAACGAGCAGTACTTC.

This chain connects TRBV5-1 to TRBJ2-7, with 8 bases fitting TRBD2. This CDR3 comprises 15 residues. The germline CDR1 and CDR2 sequences are SGHRS and YFSETQ. V was clipped by 4 bases and J by 0 bases; unmatched bases: 6. The CDR3 protein is CASSRAGTSSYEQYF. The CDR3 DNA reads TGCGCCAGCAGCAGAGCCGGGACTAGCTCCTACGAGCAGTACTTC.

This clonotype was picked up a small number of times. In nucleotides, the CDR3 is TGTGCCAGCCGCCGGTACCAGAATGAGCAGTTCTTC. Amino acid sequence: CASRRYQNEQFF. V is TRBV12-3 or TRBV12-4 and J is TRBJ2-1; the D is unclear. Trimming removed 8 bases at V and 7 bases at J, with 12 bases between. The CDR3 spans 12 residues.

This chain connects TRBV6-5 to TRBJ2-5; 11 bases line up with TRBD2. The CDR3 sequence is 15 residues long. Germline trimming cut 4 bases from V and 4 bases from J; bases unmatched to any gene: 5. Germline CDR1 reads MNHEY; CDR2 reads SVGAGI. The CDR3 loop is CASSFSGGAVETQYF. CDR3 DNA: TGTGCCAGCAGTTTTAGCGGGGGGGCCGTAGAGACCCAGTACTTC.

There are a few counts of this clonotype. This rearrangement joins TRBV4-1 to TRBJ2-7, with a possible D match to TRBD2 (5 bases). Per the germline V gene, CDR1 is MGHRA and CDR2 is YSYEKL. This CDR3 comprises 14 residues. Deletions cut 4 bases from V and 0 bases from J, with 10 bases between. CDR3 loop: CASSPQEASYEQYF. The CDR3 region has the DNA TGCGCCAGCAGCCCCCAGGAGGCCTCCTACGAGCAGTACTTC.

This clonotype was detected a few times. The V call is TRBV4-1, the J call TRBJ2-7; D not resolved. Trimming stripped 0 bases from V and 7 bases from J, with 25 bases between. Germline CDR1 is MGHRA and CDR2 is YSYEKL. This CDR3 region has 18 residues. CDR3 sequence (DNA): TGCGCCAGCAGCCAAGATCTAGAAGTTTCAGTCTCTCCGAGGGAGCAGTACTTC. Translated: CASSQDLEVSVSPREQYF.

V usage is TRBV3-1 and J usage is TRBJ2-7, with no clear D. The germline V and J ends were trimmed by 5 bases and 3 bases, with 8 bases remaining between them. Germline CDR1 and CDR2: LGHDT and YNNKEL (reference sequence). The CDR3 has 12 residues. The CDR3 reads CASSTWGYEQYF. CDR3 in DNA: TGTGCCAGCAGCACTTGGGGCTACGAGCAGTACTTC.

This clonotype was recorded a few times. This rearrangement joins TRBV18 to TRBJ1-1; TRBD1 matches 10 bases. The CDR3 sequence is 18 residues long. The trim removed 4 bases at V and 4 bases at J, leaving 15 bases unmatched. Per the germline V gene, CDR1 is KGHSH and CDR2 is LQKENI. The DNA for the CDR3 is TGTGCCAGCTCACTAAATCCCCCGGGACAGGGGTTTCTCACTGAAGCTTTCTTT. Protein product: CASSLNPPGQGFLTEAFF. The whole variable domain, remainder taken from reference TRBV18 and TRBJ1-1, is NAGVMQNPRHLVRRRGQEARLRCSPMKGHSHVYWYRQLPEEGLKFMVYLQKENIIDESGMPKERFSAEFPKEGPSILRIQQVVRGDSAAYFCASSLNPPGQGFLTEAFFGQGTRLTVV.

J is TRBJ2-4 and V is TRBV7-2, with unresolved D. CDR3 size: 14 residues. V was clipped by 1 base and J by 2 bases, with 6 bases between them. The V gene's germline CDR1 is SGHTA and CDR2 FQGNSA. The CDR3 nucleotides read TGTGCCAGCAGCTTAGACAGTTCCAAAAACATTCAGTACTTC. Residues: CASSLDSSKNIQYF.

The gene calls are TRBV2 and TRBJ2-7; no clear D. The CDR3 runs 13 residues. CDR1 SNHLY and CDR2 FYNNEI come from the germline V gene. V was shortened by 7 bases and J by 4 bases, with 14 bases between the two germline ends. As DNA, the CDR3 is TGTGCCAGCACCCCACGGGCCTCTTACGAGCAGTACTTC. It is translated as CASTPRASYEQYF.

The CDR3: CASSATSNTGELFF. In nucleotides, the CDR3 is TGTGCCAGCAGCGCCACTTCGAACACCGGGGAGCTGTTTTTT. The chain carries TRBV9 and TRBJ2-2; no firm D call. Germline V CDR1 and CDR2: SGDLS, YYNGEE. There are 14 residues in the CDR3. V gave up 3 bases and J gave up 0 bases, with 6 bases separating them.

This clonotype turned up a few times. V usage is TRBV2 and J usage is TRBJ2-7, with 10 bases fitting TRBD1. The junction had 5 bases not matched to a gene; V was cut back by 6 bases and J by 6 bases. Germline lookup yields CDR1 SNHLY and CDR2 FYNNEI. The CDR3 loop spans 13 amino acids. The CDR3 DNA is TGTGCCAGCAGGGGACAGGGGATTTCCGAGCAGTACTTC. Encoded protein: CASRGQGISEQYF.

V is TRBV20-1 and J is TRBJ1-3; D gene uncertain. The CDR3 consists of 16 residues. Trimming left V 0 bases short and J 0 bases short, with 12 bases between. Per the germline V gene, CDR1 is DFQATT and CDR2 is SNEGSKA (reference sequence). The CDR3: CSARDVAFSSGNTIYF. The CDR3 DNA follows: TGCAGTGCTAGAGATGTGGCCTTCAGCTCTGGAAACACCATATATTTT.